This TCR beta chain was found in a study of T cells after posttransplantation cyclophosphamide. Study-level results: Later post-transplant blood repertoires were often dominated by donor CD8+ memory clones. TRB clonality was highly associated with recipient CMV seropositivity and reactivation. TRB overlap between skin or GI tissue T cells and blood was limited.

Cyclophosphamide on days +3 and +4 followed busulfan-fludarabine conditioning and a marrow graft. Of note for this clone: Its target is not known.

The germline gives CDR1 SGHNT, CDR2 YYREEE (reference sequence). CDR3 length: 12 amino acids. V was trimmed by 4 bases and J by 7 bases, leaving 9 bases between them. Repertoires were generated with immunoSEQ multiplex PCR, while TCRdb's copy carries only in-frame clones and drops some. The data show thousands of clones, around 75% seen once. Source: PBMCs, taken after allogeneic stem cell transplant with posttransplant cyclophosphamide. The clonotype originates from a male patient aged 60-69 years who received an allogeneic stem cell transplant from an unrelated donor, was CMV-positive, and had no GVHD. Some T cells may trace back to the graft donor. The chain uses TRBV5-4 and TRBJ2-1; TRBD2 might be the D (5 bases). The CDR3 coding sequence is TGTGCCAGCAGCCTTGGGGAGAATGAGCAGTTCTTC. Translated, it gives CASSLGENEQFF.